This entry lists 32 T cell receptor beta chains sequenced from one sample in a study of blood T cell repertoires in COVID-19. Some clones are missing from TCRdb's copy, which holds only in-frame ones; the method was immunoSEQ multiplex PCR. The sample holds about 41,000 clones, approximately 80% seen once. The sequenced sample consisted of peripheral blood. All receptors come from a woman at least 80 years old with acute or convalescent COVID-19.

This rearrangement joins TRBV19 to TRBJ1-5; TRBD1 aligns across 8 bases. CDR3 length equals 17 residues. Trimming removed 3 bases from V and 5 bases from J; junction bases left unmatched: 12. Germline-derived CDR1 and CDR2 are LNHDA and SQIVND (reference sequence). CDR3 DNA: TGTGCCAGTAGTATCGCTTCCCGGACAGGGTGGCATCAGCCCCAGCATTTT. Amino acids: CASSIASRTGWHQPQHF.

This chain links TRBV6-6 with TRBJ2-5; D is unresolved. The germline V and J ends were trimmed by 6 bases and 2 bases, with 13 bases remaining between them. Germline V gives CDR1 MNHNY, CDR2 SVGAGI (reference sequence). The CDR3 runs to 14 residues. The CDR3: CASRFTEIQETQYF. The DNA of the CDR3 is TGTGCCAGCAGATTTACAGAAATTCAAGAGACCCAGTACTTC.

The chain carries TRBV30 and TRBJ1-5; no clear D. The CDR3 totals 12 residues. V was trimmed by 5 bases and J by 3 bases, leaving 8 bases between them. CDR1 is GTSNPN, CDR2 SVGIG, per germline (reference sequence). CDR3 nucleotides: TGTGCCTGGGGGGAGTTCAATCAGCCCCAGCATTTT. Translation: CAWGEFNQPQHF.

This chain uses TRBV7-3 with TRBJ2-1, with D perhaps TRBD2 (5 bases). This CDR3 is built from 15 residues. Trimming shortened V by 5 bases and J by 0 bases, and 11 bases separated the two germline ends. CDR1 is SGHTA and CDR2 is FQGTGA in the germline V gene. This chain's CDR3 is CASSISVLSYNEQFF. For the CDR3, the DNA is TGTGCCAGCAGCATTAGCGTTCTCTCCTACAATGAGCAGTTCTTC.

The chain employs TRBV6-6 and TRBJ2-4; 7 positions match TRBD1. Losses at the gene ends were 6 bases for V and 6 bases for J; bases not matched to a gene: 11. CDR3 length: 15 amino acids. Germline values: CDR1 MNHNY, CDR2 SVGAGI (reference sequence). This CDR3 reads CASRGALGGRNIQYF. DNA for the CDR3: TGTGCCAGCAGGGGGGCGCTAGGGGGCCGAAACATTCAGTACTTC.

The chain combines TRBV19 with TRBJ2-2, with a weak D call TRBD2 (6 bases). The CDR3 sequence is 15 residues long. The V and J ends lost 7 bases and 3 bases respectively, with 15 bases between them. Germline assignment: CDR1 LNHDA and CDR2 SQIVND (reference sequence). CDR3 DNA sequence: TGTGCCAGTACTAAGCCGGGGGATTACACCGGGGAGCTGTTTTTT. It codes for CASTKPGDYTGELFF.

This clone has more than one count but fewer than ten. The rearrangement joins TRBV19 to TRBJ1-6; a weak D match, TRBD1 (6 bases). CDR3 length: 12 residues. Germline V lookup: CDR1 LNHDA, CDR2 SQIVND (reference sequence). Trimming left V 10 bases short and J 7 bases short, with 11 bases between. CDR3 coding DNA: TGTGCCACACAGGGTAGAAATTCACCCCTCCACTTT. Amino acid sequence: CATQGRNSPLHF. Based on the CDR3 plus reference TRBV19 and TRBJ1-6, the full variable domain is DGGITQSPKYLFRKEGQNVTLSCEQNLNHDAMYWYRQDPGQGLRLIYYSQIVNDFQKGDIAEGYSVSREKKESFPLTVTSAQKNPTAFYLCATQGRNSPLHFGNGTRLTVT.

The genes are TRBV4-3 and TRBJ1-4; 9 bases line up with TRBD1. Trimming at V came to 4 bases and at J to 2 bases, leaving 2 bases not matched to a gene. This CDR3 has 15 amino acids. Germline V gene sequence: CDR1 LGHNA, CDR2 YSLEER. CDR3 sequence (DNA): TGCGCCAGCAGCCGCACAGGGGGCACTAATGAAAAACTGTTTTTT. Residues: CASSRTGGTNEKLFF.

This clone was recorded only once. The chain combines TRBV4-2 with TRBJ1-1, with D hard to call. CDR3 length equals 13 residues. Germline loops: CDR1 LGHNA, CDR2 YNFKEQ. V was clipped by 3 bases and J by 4 bases, with 9 bases between them. CDR3 bases: TGTGCCAGCAGCCAGCGGGCCATCACTGAAGCTTTCTTT. Its translation is CASSQRAITEAFF.

V gene TRBV11-2 combines with J gene TRBJ2-1, with 14 bases aligning to TRBD2. V shed 5 bases and J 7 bases; nucleotides not matched to a gene: 4. CDR1 SGHAT and CDR2 FQNNGV come from the germline V gene. There are 15 residues in the CDR3. In DNA, the CDR3 is TGTGCCAGCAGCCCTAGACTAGCGGGGGGGAATGAGCAGTTCTTC. Protein sequence: CASSPRLAGGNEQFF.

V and J are TRBV3-1 (or the pseudogene TRBV3-2) and TRBJ1-6; D uncertain. CDR1 and CDR2 from the germline V gene are LGHDT and YNNKEL (reference sequence). V lost 2 bases, J lost 3 bases, and 5 bases lay in between. The CDR3 spans 14 residues. CDR3 protein: CASSQSGYNSPLHF. DNA for the CDR3: TGTGCCAGCAGCCAAAGCGGCTATAATTCACCCCTCCACTTT.

V and J are TRBV5-4 and TRBJ2-7; 7 bases match TRBD2. The length of the CDR3 is 14 residues. After removal of 4 bases from V and 2 bases from J, the junction contained 6 bases not matched to a gene. CDR1 is SGHNT, CDR2 YYREEE, per germline (reference sequence). In DNA, the CDR3 is TGTGCCAGCAGCCTAGGACTAGGAACCTACGAGCAGTACTTC. This gives the protein CASSLGLGTYEQYF.

The V and J genes are TRBV5-1 and TRBJ2-5; 7 nucleotides line up with TRBD2. From germline, CDR1 is SGHRS and CDR2 YFSETQ. There are 14 residues in the CDR3. With V trimmed by 7 bases and J by 2 bases, 8 bases remained unmatched. Written as DNA, the CDR3 is TGCGCCAGCGGAGTGGGGACTAATCAAGAGACCCAGTACTTC. Translated: CASGVGTNQETQYF.

J is TRBJ2-7 and V is TRBV6-6; 9 nucleotides line up with TRBD1. Germline V lookup: CDR1 MNHNY, CDR2 SVGAGI (reference sequence). Germline trimming cut 6 bases from V and 0 bases from J; bases unmatched to any gene: 6. The CDR3 covers 15 residues. CDR3 DNA: TGTGCCAGCAGCCCCGGACAGGGGAGCTCCTACGAGCAGTACTTC. Its translation is CASSPGQGSSYEQYF.

The chain employs TRBV9 and TRBJ1-3; TRBD1 aligns across 7 bases. Trimming took 3 bases from V and 0 from J; bases not matched to a gene: 3. The CDR3 has 15 residues. Germline V gene data show CDR1 as SGDLS and CDR2 as YYNGEE. CDR3: CASSGDSFSGNTIYF. The CDR3 bases are TGTGCCAGCAGCGGGGACAGTTTCTCTGGAAACACCATATATTTT.

The chain combines TRBV18 with TRBJ2-7; perhaps TRBD2 as D (5 bases). V was clipped by 0 bases and J by 9 bases, with 18 bases between them. The V gene's germline CDR1 is KGHSH and CDR2 LQKENI. The CDR3 has 15 residues. The CDR3, as DNA: TGTGCCAGCTCACCACCGGAGACTAACAAGAGGGTGCAGTACTTC. This translates into CASSPPETNKRVQYF.

For the CDR3, the DNA is TGTGCCAGCAGCTTAAATGGACAGGGTTACACCGGGGAGCTGTTTTTT. Translating gives CASSLNGQGYTGELFF. The gene calls are TRBV7-2 and TRBJ2-2; 8 bases match TRBD1. This CDR3 is built from 16 residues. J gave up 3 bases and V 2 bases, and 5 bases lay outside the gene matches. The germline V gene has CDR1 SGHTA and CDR2 FQGNSA.

This chain uses TRBV6-5 with TRBJ1-1, with a possible D match to TRBD1 (5 bases). Germline-derived CDR1 and CDR2 are MNHEY and SVGAGI. The CDR3 runs 16 residues. V was shortened by 1 base and J by 8 bases, with 20 bases between the two germline ends. CDR3 in DNA: TGTGCCAGCAGTTACTTCGCGACAGCTACCGTGGGGGAAGCTTTCTTT. Residues: CASSYFATATVGEAFF.

The V gene is TRBV5-1, the J gene TRBJ1-3; no reliable D call. V was pared by 0 bases and J by 0 bases, with 10 bases between. This CDR3 is 16 amino acids long. Germline V gene lookup returns CDR1 SGHRS and CDR2 YFSETQ. CDR3 bases: TGCGCCAGCAGCTTGGGACAACAGAGCTCTGGAAACACCATATATTTT. Protein sequence: CASSLGQQSSGNTIYF.

The chain combines TRBV11-3 with TRBJ2-3; 11 nucleotides agree with TRBD1. V was pared by 4 bases and J by 4 bases, with 4 bases of the junction left unmatched. The V gene's germline CDR1 is SGHNT and CDR2 YENEEA. The CDR3 sequence is 15 residues long. CDR3 in DNA: TGTGCCAGCAGCTGGGACAGGGGGAAGTCAGATACGCAGTATTTT. It yields the protein CASSWDRGKSDTQYF.

Only a few counts were recorded for this clone. V and J are TRBV5-6 and TRBJ2-1; TRBD1 matches at 9 bases. The germline CDR1 and CDR2 sequences are SGHDT and YYEEEE. V shed 0 bases, J shed 3 bases, and the junction held 4 bases outside the gene matches. This CDR3 comprises 16 residues. The CDR3, as DNA: TGTGCCAGCAGCTTGGCGGGACAGGGAGACTACAATGAGCAGTTCTTC. Its protein is CASSLAGQGDYNEQFF.

The chain employs TRBV3-1 (or the pseudogene TRBV3-2) and TRBJ2-3, with D perhaps TRBD2 (6 bases). Germline V gives CDR1 LGHDT, CDR2 YNNKEL (reference sequence). This CDR3 spans 19 amino acids. V was shortened by 1 base and J by 2 bases, with 22 bases between the two germline ends. The CDR3 reads CASSQGDRGWGFPTDTQYF. CDR3 nucleotides: TGTGCCAGCAGCCAAGGGGACCGGGGGTGGGGGTTCCCCACAGATACGCAGTATTTT.

The count of this clone is one. The V call is TRBV5-4, the J call TRBJ1-4; D not resolved. V lost 4 bases, J lost 8 bases, and 21 bases lay in between. CDR3 length: 16 amino acids. From germline, CDR1 is SGHNT and CDR2 YYREEE (reference sequence). The CDR3 nucleotides read TGTGCCAGCAGCCGAGACCCGCCCCGGACGGGAGAAAAACTGTTTTTT. Translated: CASSRDPPRTGEKLFF.

The V call is TRBV15, the J call TRBJ2-3; the match to TRBD2 covers 12 bases. This CDR3 comprises 16 residues. V gave up 5 bases and J gave up 1 base; unmatched junction bases: 4. The germline V gene encodes CDR1 LNHNV and CDR2 YYDKDF (reference sequence). CDR3 DNA sequence: TGTGCCACCAGCTTCTCTAGCGGGGGGGGCACAGATACGCAGTATTTT. This translates into CATSFSSGGGTDTQYF.

The chain uses TRBV6-5 and TRBJ2-7, with 9 nucleotides matching TRBD1. Germline lookup yields CDR1 MNHEY and CDR2 SVGAGI. Losses at the gene ends were 4 bases for V and 5 bases for J; bases not matched to a gene: 6. The CDR3 covers 14 residues. CDR3 sequence (DNA): TGTGCCAGCAGTTCCCCGGACAGGGGTGACGAGCAGTACTTC. Its translation: CASSSPDRGDEQYF.

The chain joins TRBV7-2 to TRBJ1-5; TRBD1 matches 10 bases. Per the germline V gene, CDR1 is SGHTA and CDR2 is FQGNSA. This CDR3 has 17 amino acids. Unmatched junction bases numbered 6, after V lost 1 base and J lost 3 bases. DNA for the CDR3: TGTGCCAGCAGCTTAGTTGGGGGACAGGGGACCAATCAGCCCCAGCATTTT. This sequence encodes CASSLVGGQGTNQPQHF.

The CDR3: CASSPGREPLGYTEAFF. The CDR3 DNA reads as TGTGCCAGCAGCCCCGGGAGGGAGCCTCTGGGTTACACTGAAGCTTTCTTT. The rearrangement links TRBV5-4 to TRBJ1-1; the D is unclear. The CDR3 has 17 residues. V gave up 4 bases and J gave up 3 bases, with 22 bases separating them. CDR1 is SGHNT and CDR2 is YYREEE in the germline V gene (reference sequence). Together with reference TRBV5-4 and TRBJ1-1, the CDR3 gives the full variable domain: ETGVTQSPTHLIKTRGQQVTLRCSSQSGHNTVSWYQQALGQGPQFIFQYYREEENGRGNFPPRFSGLQFPNYSSELNVNALELDDSALYLCASSPGREPLGYTEAFFGQGTRLTVV.

In DNA, the CDR3 is TGTGCCAGCAGCGCAAACAGGGACGAGCAGTTCTTC. Translating it yields CASSANRDEQFF. The chain employs TRBV7-3 and TRBJ2-1; a weak D match, TRBD1 (6 bases). The CDR3 loop spans 12 amino acids. With 5 bases removed from V and 10 bases from J, the gap between germline ends came to 12 bases. Germline loops: CDR1 SGHTA, CDR2 FQGTGA.

The J gene is TRBJ1-1, the V gene TRBV29-1; a weak D match, TRBD1 (5 bases). Trimming took 7 bases from V and 5 from J, leaving 14 bases between them. Germline assignment: CDR1 SQVTM and CDR2 ANQGSEA. The CDR3 loop spans 12 amino acids. The CDR3 spells CSGGEGGTEAFF. The CDR3 DNA sequence: TGCAGCGGGGGGGAAGGAGGGACTGAAGCTTTCTTT.

This chain uses TRBV3-1 (or the pseudogene TRBV3-2) with TRBJ1-6; 10 nucleotides line up with TRBD1. V was clipped by 0 bases and J by 8 bases; unmatched bases: 4. The length of the CDR3 is 16 residues. The germline V gene has CDR1 LGHDT and CDR2 YNNKEL (reference sequence). CDR3 region: CASSQEGDRGDSPLHF. CDR3 DNA sequence: TGTGCCAGCAGCCAAGAAGGGGACAGGGGTGATTCACCCCTCCACTTT.

This chain joins TRBV6-5 and TRBJ1-4; D is ambiguous. Germline values: CDR1 MNHEY, CDR2 SVGAGI. The CDR3 has 13 residues. Trimming removed 5 bases from V and 6 bases from J, with 10 bases in between. CDR3 sequence (DNA): TGTGCCAGCAGTCTCGAGGCGGATGAAAAACTGTTTTTT. It codes for CASSLEADEKLFF.

This chain links TRBV7-8 with TRBJ1-1; 9 nucleotides line up with TRBD1. The CDR3 length is 17 residues. Germline CDR1 reads SGHVS; CDR2 reads FQNEAQ. With 0 bases clipped from V and 0 bases from J, the junction kept 5 bases outside the gene matches. This CDR3 is CASSLARQGGMNTEAFF. The CDR3, as DNA: TGTGCCAGCAGCTTAGCGCGACAGGGGGGGATGAACACTGAAGCTTTCTTT.